Below, 22 T cell receptor beta chains from the same sample are listed, as sequenced in a study of blood T cell repertoires in COVID-19. Profiled with immunoSEQ multiplex PCR; TCRdb holds only in-frame clones, not every one. The data hold 70,000 to 100,000 clones, with roughly four fifths observed a single time. The sequenced material came from peripheral blood. Receptor source: a man aged 50 to 59 with active or convalescent COVID-19.

The chain couples TRBV2 to TRBJ1-4; perhaps TRBD1 as D (5 bases). V gave up 5 bases and J gave up 4 bases, with 14 bases separating them. CDR1 and CDR2 from the germline V gene are SNHLY and FYNNEI. The CDR3 contains 15 residues. The CDR3 DNA reads TGTGCCAGCAGTCTGGAGACAGCCTTTAATGAAAAACTGTTTTTT. Translated, it gives CASSLETAFNEKLFF. Looking up the rest from reference TRBV2 and TRBJ1-4 gives the full variable domain: EPEVTQTPSHQVTQMGQEVILRCVPISNHLYFYWYRQILGQKVEFLVSFYNNEISEKSEIFDDQFSVERPDGSNFTLKIRSTKLEDSAMYFCASSLETAFNEKLFFGSGTQLSVL.

This chain uses TRBV5-1 with TRBJ2-3; TRBD1 matches at 7 bases. Looked up from germline, CDR1 is SGHRS and CDR2 is YFSETQ. This CDR3 has 15 amino acids. Unmatched junction bases numbered 7, after V lost 1 base and J lost 5 bases. CDR3 amino acids: CASSLSTGSQDTQYF. Written as DNA, the CDR3 is TGCGCCAGCAGCTTGTCGACAGGGAGCCAAGATACGCAGTATTTT.

CDR3 sequence reads: CSVYRGDTGELFF. Written as DNA, the CDR3 is TGCAGCGTCTACAGGGGGGACACCGGGGAGCTGTTTTTT. This rearrangement joins TRBV29-1 to TRBJ2-2, with 8 bases lining up with TRBD1. Losses at the gene ends were 6 bases for V and 3 bases for J; bases not matched to a gene: 3. The CDR3 covers 13 residues. Germline-derived CDR1 and CDR2 are SQVTM and ANQGSEA.

This clone has a count of ten or more. V and J are TRBV5-1 and TRBJ1-4, with 9 nucleotides matching TRBD1. The germline V gene has CDR1 SGHRS and CDR2 YFSETQ. This CDR3 comprises 13 residues. The V segment lost 1 base and the J segment 12 bases; nucleotides outside the gene matches: 4. DNA for the CDR3: TGCGCCAGCAGCTTGACGGGGGACAGGGAACTGTTTTTT. Translation gives CASSLTGDRELFF.

The V call is TRBV24-1, the J call TRBJ2-5; 11 nucleotides align to TRBD2. The CDR3 is 16 residues long. With V trimmed by 4 bases and J by 2 bases, 5 bases remained unmatched. Germline CDR1 KGHDR, CDR2 SFDVKD. DNA for the CDR3: TGTGCCACCAGTGACCCTCTAGCGGGGGGACAAGAGACCCAGTACTTC. Translated, it gives CATSDPLAGGQETQYF.

The chain employs TRBV25-1 and TRBJ2-6; 8 bases agree with TRBD1. Germline V gives CDR1 MGHDK, CDR2 SYGVNS. With 5 bases clipped from V and 1 base from J, the junction kept 7 bases outside the gene matches. CDR3 length: 17 residues. The CDR3 DNA reads as TGTGCCAGCAGTCGGGACAGGTGGATATCTGGGGCCAACGTCCTGACTTTC. Its translation is CASSRDRWISGANVLTF.

This chain connects TRBV5-8 to TRBJ1-1; 8 bases agree with TRBD1. CDR1 and CDR2 from the germline V gene are SGHTS and YDEGEE. Trimming cost V 4 bases and J 4 bases; bases outside gene matches: 3. This CDR3 has 13 amino acids. The CDR3 reads CASSPGQGTEAFF. The DNA for the CDR3 is TGTGCCAGCAGCCCCGGACAGGGCACTGAAGCTTTCTTT.

The chain links TRBV28 to TRBJ2-2, with D possibly matching TRBD2 (7 bases). The CDR3 is made up of 17 amino acids. The V end was cut by 6 bases, the J end by 1 base, with 18 bases between. Per germline, CDR1 MDHEN and CDR2 SYDVKM. The CDR3: CASSSGVSGWNTGELFF. In nucleotides, the CDR3 is TGTGCCAGCAGCTCAGGGGTTAGCGGGTGGAACACCGGGGAGCTGTTTTTT.

The J gene is TRBJ1-6, the V gene TRBV10-1; D may be TRBD1 (5 bases). Germline V gives CDR1 WNHNN, CDR2 SYGVQD (reference sequence). Trimming pared 5 bases from V and 8 bases from J, leaving 16 bases between. This CDR3 has 15 residues. This CDR3 is CASSQDTSPDSPLHF. The CDR3 DNA follows: TGCGCCAGCAGTCAGGACACCTCCCCGGATTCACCCCTCCACTTT.

This chain connects TRBV28 to TRBJ2-1; 9 nucleotides line up with TRBD2. V was clipped by 7 bases and J by 2 bases; unmatched bases: 9. Germline CDR1 MDHEN, CDR2 SYDVKM. This CDR3 has 16 residues. The CDR3: CASKTPGTSTYNEQFF. The CDR3 nucleotides read TGTGCCAGCAAAACTCCGGGGACTAGCACCTACAATGAGCAGTTCTTC. Together with reference TRBV28 and TRBJ2-1, the CDR3 gives the full variable domain: DVKVTQSSRYLVKRTGEKVFLECVQDMDHENMFWYRQDPGLGLRLIYFSYDVKMKEKGDIPEGYSVSREKKERFSLILESASTNQTSMYLCASKTPGTSTYNEQFFGPGTRLTVL.

The gene calls are TRBV4-2 and TRBJ1-2; 8 nucleotides align to TRBD1. CDR1 and CDR2 from the germline V gene are LGHNA and YNFKEQ. Germline trimming cut 1 base from V and 1 base from J; bases unmatched to any gene: 8. The CDR3 extends over 17 amino acids. The CDR3 DNA follows: TGTGCCAGCAGCCAAGCGTCGACAGGGGTGGGTAACTATGGCTACACCTTC. Its protein is CASSQASTGVGNYGYTF.

The chain recombines TRBV28 with TRBJ1-3, with 7 bases aligning to TRBD1. The CDR3 loop spans 13 amino acids. Losses at the gene ends were 7 bases for V and 5 bases for J; bases not matched to a gene: 5. CDR1 and CDR2 from the germline V gene are MDHEN and SYDVKM. CDR3 in DNA: TGTGCCAGCATTAGACAGGGCCGAAACACCATATATTTT. Translation gives CASIRQGRNTIYF.

In its sample, this clone was seen a few times. V and J are TRBV20-1 and TRBJ2-1; the match to TRBD1 covers 8 bases. CDR3 length equals 15 residues. The trim removed 3 bases at V and 8 bases at J, leaving 12 bases unmatched. CDR1 and CDR2 from the germline V gene are DFQATT and SNEGSKA (reference sequence). Here the CDR3 reads CSASDDRGGIDEQFF. The CDR3 DNA reads TGCAGTGCTAGTGATGACAGGGGAGGAATCGATGAGCAGTTCTTC.

The chain has TRBV18 and TRBJ1-2; D unresolved. The CDR3 runs to 14 residues. The V gene lost 3 bases and the J gene lost 0 bases, with 8 bases spanning the gap. CDR1 is KGHSH and CDR2 is LQKENI in the germline V gene. The CDR3 nucleotides read TGTGCCAGCTCACCTGACACCTCTAACTATGGCTACACCTTC. This translates into CASSPDTSNYGYTF.

The chain links TRBV6-6 to TRBJ1-2; the match to TRBD1 covers 10 bases. This CDR3 has 15 residues. The germline CDR1 and CDR2 sequences are MNHNY and SVGAGI (reference sequence). Trimming at V came to 4 bases and at J to 5 bases, leaving 7 bases not matched to a gene. The CDR3 here is CASSSRGQGLYGYTF. DNA of the CDR3: TGTGCCAGCAGTTCCCGGGGACAGGGGTTATATGGCTACACCTTC.

The chain couples TRBV19 to TRBJ2-5; D possibly corresponds to TRBD1 (6 bases). This CDR3 is built from 15 residues. Germline V CDR1 and CDR2: LNHDA, SQIVND (reference sequence). Trimming pared 2 bases from V and 4 bases from J, leaving 14 bases between. The CDR3 sequence: CASSIRGGRVETQYF. The CDR3, as DNA: TGTGCCAGTAGTATACGAGGGGGAAGGGTAGAGACCCAGTACTTC.

V is TRBV9 and J is TRBJ1-2; D perhaps matches TRBD1 (6 bases). The ends were cut back, 4 bases at V and 1 base at J, with 8 bases in the middle. Germline assignment: CDR1 SGDLS and CDR2 YYNGEE. The CDR3 extends over 13 amino acids. Here the CDR3 DNA reads TGTGCCAGCAGCCAACAGGGTAACTATGGCTACACCTTC. This translates into CASSQQGNYGYTF.

The J gene is TRBJ2-7, the V gene TRBV7-2, with 8 bases that match TRBD2. The CDR3 length is 16 residues. The V and J ends lost 0 bases and 3 bases, in that order; junction bases with no gene match: 7. In germline, CDR1 is SGHTA, CDR2 FQGNSA. CDR3 DNA: TGTGCCAGCAGCTTAGCAGCGGGGGCGGACATCTACGAGCAGTACTTC. It yields the protein CASSLAAGADIYEQYF.

The CDR3 sequence is CASGPTGAQPQHF. The CDR3 bases are TGTGCCAGCGGCCCTACAGGGGCTCAGCCCCAGCATTTT. This sequence joins TRBV27 and TRBJ1-5; 7 bases line up with TRBD1. Germline CDR1 and CDR2: MNHEY and SMNVEV (reference sequence). This CDR3 comprises 13 residues. With V trimmed by 8 bases and J by 6 bases, 7 bases remained unmatched.

The chain links TRBV5-4 to TRBJ1-1; possible D gene TRBD1, 5 bases. The CDR3 loop spans 14 amino acids. The V end was cut by 0 bases, the J end by 0 bases, with 6 bases between. From germline, CDR1 is SGHNT and CDR2 YYREEE (reference sequence). CDR3 coding DNA: TGTGCCAGCAGCTTGGCAGGGATGAACACTGAAGCTTTCTTT. Protein: CASSLAGMNTEAFF.

The chain couples TRBV15 to TRBJ2-1; perhaps TRBD2 as D (6 bases). Germline lookup yields CDR1 LNHNV and CDR2 YYDKDF (reference sequence). Trimming cost V 4 bases and J 14 bases, with 12 bases left between them. The CDR3 contains 11 residues. The CDR3 loop is CATSNREREFF. The DNA for the CDR3 is TGTGCCACCAGCAACCGGGAGAGGGAGTTCTTC. The full variable domain, with the rest looked up from reference TRBV15 and TRBJ2-1, is DAMVIQNPRYQVTQFGKPVTLSCSQTLNHNVMYWYQQKSSQAPKLLFHYYDKDFNNEADTPDNFQSRRPNTSFCFLDIRSPGLGDTAMYLCATSNREREFFGPGTRLTVL.

V is TRBV28 and J is TRBJ1-2, with D possibly being TRBD1 (5 bases). Germline loops: CDR1 MDHEN, CDR2 SYDVKM. The CDR3 is made up of 15 amino acids. Trimming removed 3 bases from V and 3 bases from J, with 14 bases in between. The CDR3 loop reads CASSLGGETDYGYTF. CDR3 in DNA: TGTGCCAGCAGTTTGGGTGGTGAGACAGACTATGGCTACACCTTC.